These 6 T cell receptor beta chains share one sample of origin, sequenced in a study of T cell responses to AZD1222 COVID-19 vaccine. Produced via immunoSEQ multiplex PCR; TCRdb's table is partial and in-frame only. Of 120,000 or so clones in the sample, roughly 84% were seen once. The sample consisted of peripheral blood, taken on day 0 of AZD1222 vaccination. All receptors come from an adult in good health.

The chain's CDR3 is CASSSTGTEAFF. CDR3 sequence (DNA): TGTGCCAGCAGCTCGACAGGGACTGAAGCTTTCTTT. This chain joins TRBV7-9 and TRBJ1-1; 7 bases align to TRBD1. The length of the CDR3 is 12 residues. Germline V lookup: CDR1 SEHNR, CDR2 FQNEAQ (reference sequence). J gave up 5 bases and V 4 bases, and 1 base lay outside the gene matches.

This sequence joins TRBV5-6 and TRBJ2-7; D ambiguous. The CDR3 runs to 14 residues. The germline gives CDR1 SGHDT, CDR2 YYEEEE. The V end was cut by 0 bases, the J end by 2 bases, with 9 bases between. The DNA for the CDR3 is TGTGCCAGCAGCTTGGCTGCTCTACCCTACGAGCAGTACTTC. It is translated as CASSLAALPYEQYF.

The chain couples TRBV19 to TRBJ2-4; TRBD1 matches 7 bases. Germline V gene lookup returns CDR1 LNHDA and CDR2 SQIVND (reference sequence). V lost 5 bases and J lost 1; bases outside the gene matches: 2. CDR3 length equals 14 residues. In DNA form, the CDR3 reads TGTGCCAGTAGTGACAGGGTCGCCAAAAACATTCAGTACTTC. This codes for CASSDRVAKNIQYF. The whole variable domain, remainder taken from reference TRBV19 and TRBJ2-4, is DGGITQSPKYLFRKEGQNVTLSCEQNLNHDAMYWYRQDPGQGLRLIYYSQIVNDFQKGDIAEGYSVSREKKESFPLTVTSAQKNPTAFYLCASSDRVAKNIQYFGAGTRLSVL.

This clone is a singleton in its sample. The CDR3 DNA sequence: TGTGCCAGCAGTGAAGTGGAGCATTCACCCCTCCACTTT. As protein: CASSEVEHSPLHF. The chain has TRBV2 and TRBJ1-6; no clear D gene. This CDR3 comprises 13 residues. Germline V gene data show CDR1 as SNHLY and CDR2 as FYNNEI. The V end was cut by 1 base, the J end by 8 bases, with 6 bases between.

The chain is built from TRBV7-9 and TRBJ2-7, with D maybe TRBD2 (5 bases). With 6 bases removed from V and 3 bases from J, the gap between germline ends came to 12 bases. The CDR3 sequence is 13 residues long. Germline lookup yields CDR1 SEHNR and CDR2 FQNEAQ (reference sequence). The CDR3 bases are TGTGCCAGCAGGGCCGCCGCGGGCTACGAGCAGTACTTC. The encoded protein is CASRAAAGYEQYF. Combining the CDR3 with reference TRBV7-9 and TRBJ2-7 gives the whole variable domain DTGVSQNPRHKITKRGQNVTFRCDPISEHNRLYWYRQTLGQGPEFLTYFQNEAQLEKSRLLSDRFSAERPKGSFSTLEIQRTEQGDSAMYLCASRAAAGYEQYFGPGTRLTVT.

This clone was seen a few times. The V gene is TRBV4-1, the J gene TRBJ1-2, with TRBD1 matching 7 bases. V lost 1 base, J lost 4 bases, and 12 bases stayed unmatched. The CDR3 runs to 17 residues. Per the germline V gene, CDR1 is MGHRA and CDR2 is YSYEKL. The CDR3 DNA follows: TGCGCCAGCAGCCAAGTCCAAGGGGGCCCAGGGCGCTATGGCTACACCTTC. The encoded protein is CASSQVQGGPGRYGYTF.